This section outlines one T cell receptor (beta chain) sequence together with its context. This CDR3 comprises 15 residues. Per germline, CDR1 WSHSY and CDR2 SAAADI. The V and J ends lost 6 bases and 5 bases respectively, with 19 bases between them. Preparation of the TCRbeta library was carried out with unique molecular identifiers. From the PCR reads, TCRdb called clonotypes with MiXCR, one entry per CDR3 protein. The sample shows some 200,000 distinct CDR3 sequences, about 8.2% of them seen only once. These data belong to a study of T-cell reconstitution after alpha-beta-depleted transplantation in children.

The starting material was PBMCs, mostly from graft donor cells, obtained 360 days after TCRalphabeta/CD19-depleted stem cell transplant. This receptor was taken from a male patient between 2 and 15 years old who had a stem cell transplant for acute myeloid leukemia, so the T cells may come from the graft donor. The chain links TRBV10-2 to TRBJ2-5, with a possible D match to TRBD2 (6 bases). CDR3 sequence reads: CASRDGGVRWETQYF. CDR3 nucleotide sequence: TGCGCCAGCAGGGACGGCGGGGTCCGGTGGGAGACCCAGTACTTC.